The 18 T cell receptor beta chains below all came from one sample that was sequenced in a study of breast tumors, draining lymph nodes, adjacent tissues. Each CDR3 protein gets one entry after TCRdb re-called the multiplex PCR reads with MiXCR. The sample contains fewer than 250,000 distinct CDR3 sequences, less than 40% of which appear only once. Axillary draining lymph nodes of breast cancer patients supplied the node samples. Sequenced sample: axillary lymph node tissue. These receptors were collected from a female donor with breast cancer. Some clones in this sample may be carry-over from other donors' samples.

In this sample, this clonotype turned up many times. J is TRBJ2-7 and V is TRBV9, with D unclear. The CDR3 consists of 12 residues. V was shortened by 2 bases and J by 7 bases, with 10 bases between the two germline ends. The germline V gene has CDR1 SGDLS and CDR2 YYNGEE. The CDR3 nucleotides read TGTGCCAGCAGCGTTTACCTGGGAGAGCAGTACTTC. Translated, it gives CASSVYLGEQYF.

At least ten counts were recorded for this clonotype. The rearrangement joins TRBV20-1 to TRBJ2-1; weak D call: TRBD1 (5 bases). Between the trimmed V and J ends, which lost 4 bases and 1 base, there was a span of 8 bases. Per the germline V gene, CDR1 is DFQATT and CDR2 is SNEGSKA (reference sequence). This CDR3 is 13 amino acids long. CDR3: CSAIKGSYNEQFF. In nucleotides, the CDR3 is TGCAGTGCTATCAAGGGGTCCTACAATGAGCAGTTCTTC.

The table lists this clonotype with many counts. The chain combines TRBV28 with TRBJ1-2; D may be TRBD1 (5 bases). Germline V gene lookup returns CDR1 MDHEN and CDR2 SYDVKM. The CDR3 is 13 amino acids. Trimming shortened V by 5 bases and J by 4 bases, and 11 bases separated the two germline ends. The CDR3 is CASSPGRVYGYTF. CDR3 bases: TGTGCCAGCAGTCCGGGACGAGTCTATGGCTACACCTTC.

This clonotype was picked up many times. The rearrangement joins TRBV24-1 to TRBJ2-3; no reliable D call. The CDR3 extends over 14 amino acids. Germline assignment: CDR1 KGHDR and CDR2 SFDVKD. V lost 1 base to trimming and J lost 6 bases, with 10 bases between them. The CDR3 nucleotides read TGTGCCACCAGTGATTTTGGCCAGGAGGATACGCAGTATTTT. Its translation is CATSDFGQEDTQYF.

This chain connects TRBV9 to TRBJ2-3, with TRBD2 identical over 7 bases. Germline lookup yields CDR1 SGDLS and CDR2 YYNGEE. The CDR3 spans 17 residues. With V trimmed by 0 bases and J by 1 base, 8 bases remained unmatched. CDR3 DNA sequence: TGTGCCAGCAGCGTAGGAAGCCCAGCGGGACGCACAGATACGCAGTATTTT. Translating gives CASSVGSPAGRTDTQYF.

In DNA, the CDR3 is TGTGCCAGCAGTCACCCGCTGACAGGGTATAGCAATCAGCCCCAGCATTTT. Its translation is CASSHPLTGYSNQPQHF. The genes are TRBV6-2 or TRBV6-3 and TRBJ1-5; 7 bases are a match to TRBD1. The CDR3 runs 17 residues. V lost 5 bases to trimming and J lost 0 bases; unmatched junction nucleotides: 10. Per germline, CDR1 MNHEY and CDR2 SVGEGT.

At least ten counts were recorded for this clonotype. The CDR3 here is CASSRGWRARGPNEQFF. The CDR3 nucleotides read TGTGCCAGCAGCCGAGGGTGGCGGGCCCGGGGACCAAATGAGCAGTTCTTC. The chain combines TRBV11-2 with TRBJ2-1, with D perhaps assigned TRBD1 or TRBD2 (5 bases each). In germline, CDR1 is SGHAT, CDR2 FQNNGV. Trimming took 5 bases from V and 7 from J, leaving 24 bases between them. CDR3 length: 17 amino acids.

The V and J genes are TRBV5-8 and TRBJ1-2, with D maybe TRBD1 (5 bases). The germline gives CDR1 SGHTS, CDR2 YDEGEE. Trimming took off 5 bases at V and 2 bases at J, with 10 bases between the two ends. The CDR3 is made up of 13 amino acids. The CDR3 region is CASSEQANYGYTF. DNA of the CDR3: TGTGCCAGCAGTGAACAGGCGAACTATGGCTACACCTTC.

This clonotype was counted many times. The chain combines TRBV7-2 with TRBJ2-1; weak D call: TRBD2 (5 bases). The CDR3 has 12 residues. Germline loops: CDR1 SGHTA, CDR2 FQGNSA. With 4 bases removed from V and 9 bases from J, the gap between germline ends came to 10 bases. CDR3 amino acids: CASSSGAAEQFF. The CDR3 bases are TGTGCCAGCAGCTCCGGAGCGGCTGAGCAGTTCTTC.

This clonotype was counted many times. V usage is TRBV20-1 and J usage is TRBJ2-5; no definite D call. Trimming stripped 5 bases from V and 2 bases from J, with 6 bases between. CDR1 is DFQATT and CDR2 is SNEGSKA in the germline V gene (reference sequence). The CDR3 consists of 11 residues. DNA for the CDR3: TGCAGTGCTCTAGAACAAGAGACCCAGTACTTC. This encodes CSALEQETQYF.

The genes are TRBV2 and TRBJ2-5, with 8 bases aligning to TRBD1. The length of the CDR3 is 16 residues. Trimming took 7 bases from V and 6 from J; bases not matched to a gene: 16. Germline CDR1 and CDR2: SNHLY and FYNNEI. The CDR3 region has the DNA TGTGCCAGCACCTTAAGGCAGGGGGCGGGTTTTCAGACCCAGTACTTC. This translates into CASTLRQGAGFQTQYF.

This clonotype showed up just once. This may stem from a read error, because a much larger clone lies one nucleotide away. Lacking the conserved final phenylalanine or tryptophan, this CDR3 likely reflects a read error. It is unclear where the CDR3 begins or ends on the DNA, so no DNA is shown, and the CDR3 is as TCRdb lists it. The chain is built from TRBV9 and TRBJ2-1; the table's D gene call, TRBD2, was not cross checked with the DNA. Germline-derived CDR1 and CDR2 are SGDLS and YYNGEE. The CDR3 region is 14 residues in length, termini included. CDR3 loop: CASSETSGRAAQSL.

Comments on this clonotype: This may stem from a read error, because a much larger clone lies one nucleotide away. V usage is TRBV20-1 and J usage is TRBJ2-7; D remains ambiguous. The CDR3 contains 14 residues. Trimming pared 0 bases from V and 9 bases from J, leaving 18 bases between. Germline V gene data show CDR1 as DFQATT and CDR2 as SNEGSKA (reference sequence). Here the CDR3 DNA reads TGCAGTGCTAGAGAGCCCCGGACCCCTTCTTTGCAGTACTTC. Encoded protein: CSAREPRTPSLQYF.

This clonotype was detected ten times or more. The chain carries TRBV20-1 and TRBJ2-5; 11 bases are shared with TRBD2. J gave up 0 bases and V 5 bases, and 2 bases lay outside the gene matches. The CDR3 has 14 amino acids. CDR1 DFQATT and CDR2 SNEGSKA come from the germline V gene (reference sequence). This chain's CDR3 is CSALTSGDQETQYF. The CDR3 DNA reads TGCAGTGCTTTGACTAGCGGGGACCAAGAGACCCAGTACTTC.

In this sample, this clonotype turned up many times. J is TRBJ2-7 and V is TRBV7-9; D might be TRBD1 (5 bases). Trimming removed 4 bases at V and 5 bases at J, with 18 bases between. The V gene's germline CDR1 is SEHNR and CDR2 FQNEAQ (reference sequence). This CDR3 has 15 residues. Written as DNA, the CDR3 is TGTGCCAGCAGCTGGACAAGCAGCCCCACCGACGAGCAGTACTTC. Translated: CASSWTSSPTDEQYF.

This clonotype occurred many times. This may stem from a read error, because a much larger clone lies one nucleotide away. The chain links TRBV5-1 to TRBJ1-4, with D unresolved. From germline, CDR1 is SGHRS and CDR2 YFSETQ. The CDR3 loop spans 13 amino acids. The CDR3 nucleotides read TGCGCCAGCAGCTTCCAGGCGGATGAAAACCTGTTTTTT. Translation: CASSFQADENLFF.

This clonotype was seen many times. J is TRBJ2-5 and V is TRBV20-1, with TRBD2 matching 9 bases. After removal of 5 bases from V and 5 bases from J, the junction contained 12 bases not matched to a gene. This CDR3 has 15 residues. In germline, CDR1 is DFQATT, CDR2 SNEGSKA (reference sequence). This chain's CDR3 is CSARIGTSRSETQYF. The CDR3 coding sequence is TGCAGTGCTCGAATCGGGACTAGCCGGTCGGAGACCCAGTACTTC.

This clonotype was recorded many times. This chain connects TRBV30 to TRBJ2-7, with a tentative D call TRBD1 (6 bases). V was pared by 2 bases and J by 4 bases, with 12 bases between. CDR3 length: 13 amino acids. The germline V gene encodes CDR1 GTSNPN and CDR2 SVGIG (reference sequence). CDR3 in DNA: TGTGCCTGGAGTCTAGGGACACAATACGAGCAGTACTTC. As protein: CAWSLGTQYEQYF.